This T cell receptor beta chain came from a study of graft-versus-host responses after intestinal transplantation. TCRdb's table, derived via immunoSEQ multiplex PCR, lists solely in-frame clones and lacks some. The table records tens of thousands of clones, roughly 94% of them present only once. About this clone itself: No antigen is known for it.

The V and J ends lost 2 bases and 2 bases respectively, with 14 bases between them. Germline assignment: CDR1 SGHTA and CDR2 FQGTGA. The CDR3 consists of 16 residues. The TCR was taken from a human donor who was the organ donor for an intestinal transplant. V usage is TRBV7-3 and J usage is TRBJ2-3; weak D call: TRBD2 (7 bases). The sequencing used unstimulated CD4+ T cells sorted from spleen or lymph node cells, collected before transplant. The CDR3 is CASSLFGGAVTDTQYF. In DNA, the CDR3 is TGTGCCAGCAGCTTATTTGGGGGGGCGGTCACAGATACGCAGTATTTT.